This TCR beta chain derives from a study of OX40 agonist ivuxolimab in advanced cancers. Study in general: The dose of intravenous ivuxolimab that patients received every 2 weeks ranged from 0.01 to 10 mg/kg. General study findings and limits: The work left the antigen specificity of expanded peripheral T cells undetermined. Partial responders receiving 0.1-3.0 mg/kg showed among the lowest clonal expansion. Several nonresponders also turned out to have low normalized T-cell clonal expansion.

Only in-frame clones appear in the TCRdb table, and some are missing; sequencing was by immunoSEQ multiplex PCR. The table has tens of thousands of clones, 80% to 90% seen once. With respect to this clone: Its antigen is undetermined.

Trimming took 0 bases from V and 14 from J; bases not matched to a gene: 7. Germline loops: CDR1 LNHDA, CDR2 SQIVND (reference sequence). The CDR3 loop spans 13 amino acids. Sequencing used CD4+ or CD8+ T cells sorted from blood, obtained in a trial of the OX40 agonist ivuxolimab. The TCR originated in an adult with an advanced solid tumor such as melanoma, head and neck, liver or kidney cancer. The V gene is TRBV19, the J gene TRBJ2-4; 7 nucleotides line up with TRBD1. The CDR3 protein is CASSIEGRDRKYF. The CDR3, as DNA: TGTGCCAGTAGTATAGAGGGCCGGGACAGAAAGTACTTC.